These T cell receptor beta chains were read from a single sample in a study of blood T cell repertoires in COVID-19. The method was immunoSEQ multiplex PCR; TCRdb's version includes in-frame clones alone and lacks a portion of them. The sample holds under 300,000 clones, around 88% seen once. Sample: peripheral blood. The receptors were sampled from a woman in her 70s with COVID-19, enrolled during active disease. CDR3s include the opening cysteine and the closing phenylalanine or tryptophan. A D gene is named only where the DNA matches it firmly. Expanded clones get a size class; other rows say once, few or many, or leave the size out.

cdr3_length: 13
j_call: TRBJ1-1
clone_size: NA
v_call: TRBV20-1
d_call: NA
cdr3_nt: TGCAGTGCTAGTACAGGGATGAACACTGAAGCTTTCTTT
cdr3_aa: CSASTGMNTEAFF

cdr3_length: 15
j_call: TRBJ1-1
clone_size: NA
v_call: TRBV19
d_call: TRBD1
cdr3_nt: TGTGCCAGTAGTATATTGGACAGGGGGCTAACTGAAGCTTTCTTT
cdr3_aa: CASSILDRGLTEAFF

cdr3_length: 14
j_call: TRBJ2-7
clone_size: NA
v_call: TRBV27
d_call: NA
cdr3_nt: TGTGCCAGCCGCGGGCTGCTATTGATAGGCGAGCAGTACTTC
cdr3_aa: CASRGLLLIGEQYF

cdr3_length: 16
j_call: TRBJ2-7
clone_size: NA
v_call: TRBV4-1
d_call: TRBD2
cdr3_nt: TGCGCCAGCAGCCAGATCGGCGGGGGGCGGAGTCCCGAGCAGTACTTC
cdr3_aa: CASSQIGGGRSPEQYF

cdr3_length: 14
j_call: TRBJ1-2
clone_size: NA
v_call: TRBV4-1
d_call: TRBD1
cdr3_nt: TGCGCCAGCAGCCAACTGGGCAGGGGGCGCGGCTACACCTTC
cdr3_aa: CASSQLGRGRGYTF

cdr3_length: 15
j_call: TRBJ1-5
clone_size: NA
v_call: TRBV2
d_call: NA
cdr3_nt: TGTGCCAGCAGTCCCTTTGCCAGGGACAATCAGCCCCAGCATTTT
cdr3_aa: CASSPFARDNQPQHF

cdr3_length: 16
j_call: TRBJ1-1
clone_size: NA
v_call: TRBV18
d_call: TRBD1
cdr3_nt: TGTGCCAGCTCACCGGGACAGGCGTTAATGAACACTGAAGCTTTCTTT
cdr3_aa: CASSPGQALMNTEAFF

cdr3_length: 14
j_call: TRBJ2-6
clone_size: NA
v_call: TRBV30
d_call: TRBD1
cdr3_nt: TGTGCCTGGGGACAGGGGGCTGGGGCCAACGTCCTGACTTTC
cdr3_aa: CAWGQGAGANVLTF

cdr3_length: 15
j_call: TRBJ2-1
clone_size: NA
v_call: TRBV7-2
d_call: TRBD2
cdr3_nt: TGTGCCAGCAGCTTAGGGCGACTAGCGGGGAATGAGCAGTTCTTC
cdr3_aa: CASSLGRLAGNEQFF

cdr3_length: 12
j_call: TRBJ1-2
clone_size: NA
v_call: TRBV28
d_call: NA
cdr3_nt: TGTGCCAGCAGTACCTCGACGCGGGGCTACACCTTC
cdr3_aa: CASSTSTRGYTF

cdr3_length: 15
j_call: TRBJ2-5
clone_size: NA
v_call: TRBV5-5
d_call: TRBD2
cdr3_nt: TGTGCCAGCAGCTTGGTTAGCGGGGGGGAAGAGACCCAGTACTTC
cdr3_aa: CASSLVSGGEETQYF

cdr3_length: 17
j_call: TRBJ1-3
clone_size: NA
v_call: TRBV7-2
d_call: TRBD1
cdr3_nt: TGTGCCAGCAGCCTACTACCGGGACAGGGCAGTGGAAACACCATATATTTT
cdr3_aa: CASSLLPGQGSGNTIYF

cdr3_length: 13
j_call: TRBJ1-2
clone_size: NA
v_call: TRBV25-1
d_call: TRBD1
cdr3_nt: TGTGCCAGCAGCAGGGGACAGAACTATGGCTACACCTTC
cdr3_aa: CASSRGQNYGYTF

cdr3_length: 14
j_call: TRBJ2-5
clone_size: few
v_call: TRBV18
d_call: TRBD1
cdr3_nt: TGTGCCAGCTCACCACCAGGGGGCCGGGAGACCCAGTACTTC
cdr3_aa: CASSPPGGRETQYF

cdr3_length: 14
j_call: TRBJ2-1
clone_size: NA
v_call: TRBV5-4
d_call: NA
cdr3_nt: TGTGCCAGCAGTCGGGCAGGGCATTACAATGAGCAGTTCTTC
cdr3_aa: CASSRAGHYNEQFF

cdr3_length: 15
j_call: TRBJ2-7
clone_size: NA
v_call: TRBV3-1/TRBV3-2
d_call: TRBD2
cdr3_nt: TGTGCCAGCAGCTTACGGACTAGTCTCTCCTACGAGCAGTACTTC
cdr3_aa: CASSLRTSLSYEQYF

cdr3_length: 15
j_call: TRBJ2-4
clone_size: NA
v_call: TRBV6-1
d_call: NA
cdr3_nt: TGTGCCAGCAGTGAGGCACCGATAGCCAAAAACATTCAGTACTTC
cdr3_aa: CASSEAPIAKNIQYF

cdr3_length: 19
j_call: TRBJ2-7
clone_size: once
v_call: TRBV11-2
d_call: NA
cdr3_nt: TGTGCCAGCAGCTTCGGAATAATGGATGTGCGACAGCTTCCCTACGAGCAGTACTTC
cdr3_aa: CASSFGIMDVRQLPYEQYF

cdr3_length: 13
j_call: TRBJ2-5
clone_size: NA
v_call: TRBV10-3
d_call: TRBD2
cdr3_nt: TGTGCCATCAGCGGAGCGGGAGAAGAGACCCAGTACTTC
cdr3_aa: CAISGAGEETQYF

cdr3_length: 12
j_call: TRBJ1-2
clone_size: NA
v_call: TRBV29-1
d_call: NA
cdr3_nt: TGCAGCGTTGATTCAGGGGAAGGCGGCTACACCTTC
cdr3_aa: CSVDSGEGGYTF

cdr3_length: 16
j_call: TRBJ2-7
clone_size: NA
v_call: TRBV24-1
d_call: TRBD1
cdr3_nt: TGTGCCACCAGTGATTCTCGTGGACAGGGGTTTTACGAGCAGTACTTC
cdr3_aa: CATSDSRGQGFYEQYF

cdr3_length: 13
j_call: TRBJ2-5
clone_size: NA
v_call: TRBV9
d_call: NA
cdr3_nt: TGTGCCAGCAGCGTAGATCCGGGGGAGACCCAGTACTTC
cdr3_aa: CASSVDPGETQYF

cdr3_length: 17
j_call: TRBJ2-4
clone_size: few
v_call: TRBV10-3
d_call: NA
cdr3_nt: TGTGCCATCAGTGAGTCGATGATGGGGGCAACCAAAAACATTCAGTACTTC
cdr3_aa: CAISESMMGATKNIQYF

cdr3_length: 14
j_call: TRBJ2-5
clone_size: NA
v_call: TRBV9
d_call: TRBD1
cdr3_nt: TGTGCCAGCAGCATCGGGACAGCTCAAGAGACCCAGTACTTC
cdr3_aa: CASSIGTAQETQYF

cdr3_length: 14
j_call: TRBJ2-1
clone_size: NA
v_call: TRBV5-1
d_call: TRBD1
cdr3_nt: TGCGCCAGCCGCCCCGCAGGGGGCTACAATGAGCAGTTCTTC
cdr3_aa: CASRPAGGYNEQFF

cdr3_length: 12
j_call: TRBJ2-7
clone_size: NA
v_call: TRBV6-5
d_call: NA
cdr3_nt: TGTGCCAGTCGACAGCTTACCTACGAGCAGTACTTC
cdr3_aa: CASRQLTYEQYF

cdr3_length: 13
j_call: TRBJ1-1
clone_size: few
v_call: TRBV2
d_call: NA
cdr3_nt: TGTGCCAGCATGATGACAGAGAACACTGAAGCTTTCTTT
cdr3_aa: CASMMTENTEAFF

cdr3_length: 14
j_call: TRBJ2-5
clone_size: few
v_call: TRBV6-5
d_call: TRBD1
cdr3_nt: TGTGCCAGCAGTTATGGGACAGGCGGGGAGACCCAGTACTTC
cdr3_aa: CASSYGTGGETQYF

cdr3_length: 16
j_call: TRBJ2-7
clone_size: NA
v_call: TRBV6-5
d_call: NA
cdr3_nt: TGTGCCAGCAGTTTGATGCCTGGGACAACCACCTACGAGCAGTACTTC
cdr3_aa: CASSLMPGTTTYEQYF

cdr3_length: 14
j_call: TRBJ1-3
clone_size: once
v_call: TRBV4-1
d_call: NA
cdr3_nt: TGCGCCAGCAGCCAAGCAGGGACTGGAAACACCATATATTTT
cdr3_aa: CASSQAGTGNTIYF

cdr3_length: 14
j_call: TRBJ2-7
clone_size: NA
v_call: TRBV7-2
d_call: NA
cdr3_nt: TGTGCCAGCAGCTTAGGCGGCAGTACCTACGAGCAGTACTTC
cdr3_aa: CASSLGGSTYEQYF

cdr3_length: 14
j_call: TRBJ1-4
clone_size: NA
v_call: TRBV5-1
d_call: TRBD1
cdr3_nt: TGCGCCAGCAGCTTACAGGGGGCAGGGGAAAAACTGTTTTTT
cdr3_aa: CASSLQGAGEKLFF

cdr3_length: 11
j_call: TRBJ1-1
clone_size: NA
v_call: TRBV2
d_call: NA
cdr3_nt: TGTGCCACTAGGGCCGAGGGGGACGCTTTCTTT
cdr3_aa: CATRAEGDAFF

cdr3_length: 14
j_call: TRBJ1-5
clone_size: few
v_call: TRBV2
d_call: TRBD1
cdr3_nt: TGTGCCAGCAGTAACAGGGGGGCTATTCAGCCCCAGCATTTT
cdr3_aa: CASSNRGAIQPQHF

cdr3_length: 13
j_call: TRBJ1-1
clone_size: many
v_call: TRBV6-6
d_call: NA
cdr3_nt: TGTGCCAGCAGTTACTCGGCGGGGGGGGAAGCTTTCTTT
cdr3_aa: CASSYSAGGEAFF

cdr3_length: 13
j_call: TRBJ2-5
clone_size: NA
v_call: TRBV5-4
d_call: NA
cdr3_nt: TGTGCCAGCAGCTTCGGATGGCGGGAGACCCAGTACTTC
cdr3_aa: CASSFGWRETQYF

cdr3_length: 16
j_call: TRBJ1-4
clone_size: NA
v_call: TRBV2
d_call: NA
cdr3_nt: TGTGCCAGCAGTGAAGCGCTTCTGTCGGTAAATGAAAAACTGTTTTTT
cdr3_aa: CASSEALLSVNEKLFF

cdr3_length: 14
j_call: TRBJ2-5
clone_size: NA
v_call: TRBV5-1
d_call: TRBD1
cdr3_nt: TGCGCCAGCAGCTCCGGGACAGTACAAGAGACCCAGTACTTC
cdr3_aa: CASSSGTVQETQYF

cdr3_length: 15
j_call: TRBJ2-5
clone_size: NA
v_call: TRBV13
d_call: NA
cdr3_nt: TGTGCCAGCAGCTACTGGTCGGGTTTCCAAGAGACCCAGTACTTC
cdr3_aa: CASSYWSGFQETQYF

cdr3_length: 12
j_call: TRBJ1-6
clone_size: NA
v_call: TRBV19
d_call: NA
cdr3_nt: TGTGCCAGTACCCCGGGGAGTTCACCCCTCCACTTT
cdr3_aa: CASTPGSSPLHF

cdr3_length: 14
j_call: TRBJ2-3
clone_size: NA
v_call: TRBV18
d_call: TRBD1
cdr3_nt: TGTGCCAGCTCACCACAACAGGGGAAGGATACGCAGTATTTT
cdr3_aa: CASSPQQGKDTQYF

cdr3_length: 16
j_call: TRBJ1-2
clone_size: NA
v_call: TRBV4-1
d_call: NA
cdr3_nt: TGCGCCAGCAGCCAAGGCAAGGCGGGTGTAAACTCTGGCTACACCTTC
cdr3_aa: CASSQGKAGVNSGYTF